The following is a TCR beta chain sequence with its context. At least ten counts were recorded for this clonotype. Its antigen is unknown. No qualities accompany the bases; no much larger clone lies one base away. The sample is drawn from a study of T cells after yellow fever vaccination (dated by TCRdb to between 2018 and 2021). Regarding the complete study: Libraries from fractions with low cell numbers were prepared with the SMART-Seq v4 Ultra Low Input RNA kit. Bulk TCR alpha and beta repertoires were sequenced longitudinally to track T-cell clones before and after primary and booster YFV17D yellow fever vaccination. Two healthy male donors, one aged 18 to 30 and one aged 30 to 39 years, were included in the cohort. Blood samples were taken at several timepoints before and after primary and secondary immunization, and bulk PBMC replicates and cell subsets were isolated.

The treatment or condition label, read with the paper, signifies: live attenuated yellow fever vaccine strain. PBMCs were isolated from peripheral blood using a standard Ficoll-Paque protocol. CD4 and CD8 T-cell fractions were isolated with Dynabeads CD4 and CD8 positive selection kits. RNA was extracted with TriZol from bulk PBMCs, CD4 and CD8 fractions, and dextramer-positive and dextramer-negative fractions. What the research found in general, with its limitations: The secondary T-cell response was found to be weaker but faster than the primary response, with a peak reached on day 5 rather than on day 15. A small fraction of clonotypes appeared in both the CD4 and CD8 compartments, likely as a result of convergent recombination. Because the study included only a couple of donors, the extent to which the findings can be generalized is limited. Computational filtering was needed because FACS-sorted repertoires could contain abundant contaminating clonotypes from the bulk population. Most clones expanded after primary vaccination were re-detected after the booster (almost 98% of CD4 and 80% to 90% of CD8), suggesting broad memory maintenance.

Sequencing was performed on an Illumina NovaSeq 6000. Synthesis of TCR cDNA relied on 5'RACE template switching, a step that introduced a universal primer site along with unique molecular identifiers. Priming for cDNA synthesis came from both the TCR alpha and TCR beta constant segments. Two PCR steps were used to amplify libraries, with sample barcodes and sequencing adapters being added in the second step. Libraries were sequenced on Illumina HiSeq 2500 (2x100 bp) or NovaSeq (2x150 bp). In the source study's methods: MIGEC handled demultiplexing of reads and collapsing into UMI consensus sequences, while MiXCR performed V(D)J alignment. Vaccine-responding clonotypes were identified with edgeR using replicate PBMC samples, with FDR below 0.01 and a log2 fold change above 5 up to day 15 being required. Bulk clonotypes were assigned CD4 or CD8 identity according to which sequenced CD4 or CD8 repertoire held them at higher abundance. TCRdb itself trimmed the public reads at Q25 with fastp, ran MiXCR and retained productive beta chains. Records with the same CDR3 protein are collapsed into one entry carrying the most frequent genes and DNA. TCRdb's processing, not the authors' own work, is the source of the V and J calls. The sample includes about 340,000 distinct CDR3 sequences, with about an eighth observed a single time. Of the sample, 3.2% falls within the top ten clones.

The CDR3 runs 15 residues from the cysteine to the phenylalanine. Left in the record is the CDR3 DNA by itself, 45 bases read in frame from the first base. A distance of 16 bases separates the germline ends of V and J, which lose 3 bases and 5 bases respectively. The source material was CD4+ T cells sorted from PBMCs, sampled 15 days after the yellow fever booster vaccination. The chain is assembled from TRBV12-3 or TRBV12-4 and TRBJ1-1; the D gene lacks a confident call. The TCR comes from a man aged 18 to 35 who received the YFV17D yellow fever vaccine. The CDR3 region reads CASSLIEVLGTEAFF. The nucleotide sequence is TGTGCCAGCAGTTTGATCGAGGTACTTGGGACTGAAGCTTTCTTT.